The 28 T cell receptor beta chains given below trace back to one sample, sequenced in a study of blood T cell repertoires in COVID-19. The method was immunoSEQ multiplex PCR; TCRdb's version includes in-frame clones alone and lacks a portion of them. The data show about 56,000 clones, about 90% seen once. Sequenced input: peripheral blood. These receptors were taken from a human donor in a cohort sampled during active COVID-19.

This chain connects TRBV3-1 (or the pseudogene TRBV3-2) to TRBJ1-4; TRBD1 agrees at 10 bases. Germline V gene sequence: CDR1 LGHDT, CDR2 YNNKEL (reference sequence). The CDR3 runs 14 residues. V dropped 1 base and J dropped 8; count of bases not matched to a gene: 1. This CDR3 reads CASSQVGQGEKLFF. The CDR3 nucleotides read TGTGCCAGCAGCCAAGTGGGACAGGGGGAAAAACTGTTTTTT.

The V gene is TRBV19, the J gene TRBJ1-1, with D unclear. CDR1 is LNHDA, CDR2 SQIVND, per germline (reference sequence). The CDR3 loop spans 14 amino acids. V lost 6 bases to trimming and J lost 6 bases, with 17 bases between them. The CDR3 reads CASRRGFSPAEAFF. DNA for the CDR3: TGTGCCAGTAGGCGCGGATTCTCCCCCGCTGAAGCTTTCTTT.

The chain is built from TRBV28 and TRBJ1-6; no clear D. V was clipped by 6 bases and J by 5 bases, with 8 bases between them. Germline V CDR1 and CDR2: MDHEN, SYDVKM. This CDR3 has 13 amino acids. The CDR3 protein is CASSLPDNSPLHF. The CDR3 DNA sequence: TGTGCCAGCAGCCTCCCAGATAATTCACCCCTCCACTTT.

The V and J genes are TRBV10-3 and TRBJ2-7, with 8 bases identical to TRBD1. The CDR3 totals 14 residues. The V gene's germline CDR1 is ENHRY and CDR2 SYGVKD. J was trimmed by 4 bases and V by 4 bases; bases with no gene match: 6. The CDR3 coding sequence is TGTGCCATCAGTGGGCGACAGGGGCGGTACGAGCAGTACTTC. Translation gives CAISGRQGRYEQYF.

This chain joins TRBV12-3 or TRBV12-4 and TRBJ2-7; possibly TRBD2 for D (5 bases). V lost 7 bases and J 9 bases, leaving 16 bases between the germline ends. CDR3 length: 12 amino acids. CDR3 protein: CASTWTGSGQYF. The CDR3 nucleotides read TGTGCCAGCACCTGGACGGGGTCGGGGCAGTACTTC.

The V and J genes are TRBV18 and TRBJ1-1; no clear D gene. The CDR3 contains 13 residues. Germline CDR1 KGHSH, CDR2 LQKENI. With 1 base removed from V and 5 bases from J, the gap between germline ends came to 8 bases. The CDR3 region has the DNA TGTGCCAGCTCACCACTTGAGGGTACTGAAGCTTTCTTT. Residues: CASSPLEGTEAFF.

V gene TRBV21-1 combines with J gene TRBJ2-2; the DNA was not used to check the table's D call, TRBD2. TRBV21-1 is a listed pseudogene. The CDR3 consists of 17 residues. The CDR3 spells CASSTGLAGGRTGELFF. The CDR3 nucleotides read TGTGCCAGCAGCACAGGGCTAGCGGGGGGGCGAACCGGGGAGCTGTTTTTT.

The V and J genes are TRBV19 and TRBJ2-2, with D hard to call. CDR1 and CDR2 (germline): LNHDA, SQIVND (reference sequence). V lost 7 bases, J lost 0 bases, and 9 bases lay in between. The CDR3 totals 14 residues. In DNA, the CDR3 is TGTGCCAGTAAAACTTACTCGAACACCGGGGAGCTGTTTTTT. Residues: CASKTYSNTGELFF.

The chain couples TRBV27 to TRBJ1-5, with TRBD1 matching 10 bases. Germline lookup yields CDR1 MNHEY and CDR2 SMNVEV (reference sequence). The length of the CDR3 is 15 residues. V shed 1 base, J shed 6 bases, and the junction held 3 bases outside the gene matches. CDR3 in DNA: TGTGCCAGCAGTTTATTCGGGACAGGGGTTCAGCCCCAGCATTTT. It encodes CASSLFGTGVQPQHF.

This clone occurred once. J is TRBJ2-1 and V is TRBV7-6; maybe TRBD1 (5 bases). The germline V and J ends were trimmed by 1 base and 2 bases, with 15 bases remaining between them. Germline lookup yields CDR1 SGHVS and CDR2 FNYEAQ. This CDR3 has 17 residues. The CDR3 reads CASSLGVAGIAYNEQFF. The CDR3 DNA sequence: TGTGCCAGCAGCTTAGGGGTGGCAGGGATTGCCTACAATGAGCAGTTCTTC.

This clone has a single count. The gene calls are TRBV6-5 and TRBJ1-2, with TRBD1 identical over 10 bases. With V trimmed by 7 bases and J by 3 bases, 5 bases remained unmatched. The CDR3 length is 14 residues. Germline CDR1 is MNHEY and CDR2 is SVGAGI. The CDR3 DNA reads TGTGCCAGCAACCCGGGACAGGGGTACTATGGCTACACCTTC. This codes for CASNPGQGYYGYTF.

In this sample, this clone turned up once. The chain couples TRBV9 to TRBJ2-3; 10 bases match TRBD2. Germline CDR1 is SGDLS and CDR2 is YYNGEE. J was trimmed by 2 bases and V by 2 bases; bases with no gene match: 5. This CDR3 has 16 residues. The CDR3 bases are TGTGCCAGCAGCGTGGGAGCGGGAGGGTCCACAGATACGCAGTATTTT. Protein product: CASSVGAGGSTDTQYF.

The chain joins TRBV5-1 to TRBJ2-7, with D tentatively TRBD1 (5 bases). The ends were cut back, 1 base at V and 3 bases at J, with 8 bases in the middle. Germline values: CDR1 SGHRS, CDR2 YFSETQ. The CDR3 length is 13 residues. The CDR3 coding sequence is TGCGCCAGCAGCTTGCAGGGTATCTACGAGCAGTACTTC. Residues: CASSLQGIYEQYF.

This clone has just one count. The CDR3 DNA reads TGTGCCAGCAAACCTGGACAGGACTCCTACGAGCAGTACTTC. This encodes CASKPGQDSYEQYF. This chain links TRBV7-9 with TRBJ2-7; 7 nucleotides line up with TRBD1. Germline loops: CDR1 SEHNR, CDR2 FQNEAQ (reference sequence). V trimming: 7 bases; J trimming: 0 bases; junction bases outside the gene matches: 6. The CDR3 extends over 14 amino acids.

This chain uses TRBV5-6 with TRBJ2-1; TRBD1 matches at 11 bases. This CDR3 has 13 amino acids. Unmatched junction bases numbered 4, after V lost 5 bases and J lost 9 bases. CDR1 and CDR2 from the germline V gene are SGHDT and YYEEEE. The CDR3 loop reads CASRRTGGSEQFF. The CDR3 DNA reads TGTGCCAGCAGACGGACAGGGGGCAGTGAGCAGTTCTTC.

The V and J genes are TRBV29-1 and TRBJ2-1; D ambiguous. The germline gives CDR1 SQVTM, CDR2 ANQGSEA. Trimming removed 2 bases at V and 5 bases at J, with 10 bases between. There are 13 residues in the CDR3. The CDR3 sequence: CSVERRMDNEQFF. In nucleotides, the CDR3 is TGCAGCGTTGAAAGGAGAATGGACAATGAGCAGTTCTTC.

The chain links TRBV7-5 to TRBJ2-7; the table's D call of TRBD1 was not tested on the DNA. TRBV7-5 is termed a pseudogene. The CDR3 is 16 amino acids. The CDR3: CVRSLNPPTVFYEQYF. In DNA, the CDR3 is TGTGTCAGAAGCTTAAACCCGCCGACAGTTTTCTACGAGCAGTACTTC.

The chain links TRBV7-2 to TRBJ2-7; D gene ambiguous. This CDR3 has 12 residues. The germline gives CDR1 SGHTA, CDR2 FQGNSA. V lost 3 bases and J 4 bases, leaving 7 bases between the germline ends. In DNA form, the CDR3 reads TGTGCCAGCAGCTTTTCCAGGTACGAGCAGTACTTC. This encodes CASSFSRYEQYF.

This rearrangement joins TRBV14 to TRBJ1-1; D not resolved. CDR1 SGHDN and CDR2 FVKESK come from the germline V gene. The CDR3 totals 15 residues. V was trimmed by 0 bases and J by 7 bases, leaving 15 bases between them. CDR3 sequence (DNA): TGTGCCAGCAGCCAAGATCTAAGAACAGAGATTGAAGCTTTCTTT. Translated, it gives CASSQDLRTEIEAFF.

This chain links TRBV29-1 with TRBJ2-7; tentatively, D is TRBD2 (7 bases). The germline gives CDR1 SQVTM, CDR2 ANQGSEA. This CDR3 contains 12 residues. Trimming pared 7 bases from V and 6 bases from J, leaving 16 bases between. CDR3 nucleotides: TGCAGCGCAAGGGGGGGCGGATCCGAGCAGTACTTC. It encodes CSARGGGSEQYF.

V and J are TRBV7-9 and TRBJ2-1, with TRBD2 matching over 8 bases. The CDR3 sequence is 16 residues long. The trim removed 4 bases at V and 8 bases at J, leaving 13 bases unmatched. Germline CDR1 reads SEHNR; CDR2 reads FQNEAQ (reference sequence). CDR3 DNA: TGTGCCAGCAGCTCAACCCCCGGGCGGGGGGTGTATGAGCAGTTCTTC. Translating it yields CASSSTPGRGVYEQFF. Full variable domain (rest looked up from reference TRBV7-9 and TRBJ2-1): DTGVSQNPRHKITKRGQNVTFRCDPISEHNRLYWYRQTLGQGPEFLTYFQNEAQLEKSRLLSDRFSAERPKGSFSTLEIQRTEQGDSAMYLCASSSTPGRGVYEQFFGPGTRLTVL.

The chain carries TRBV7-9 and TRBJ2-4; 7 bases are a match to TRBD1. The CDR3 has 15 amino acids. With 2 bases clipped from V and 3 bases from J, the junction kept 4 bases outside the gene matches. Germline assignment: CDR1 SEHNR and CDR2 FQNEAQ (reference sequence). The CDR3, as DNA: TGTGCCAGCAGCTTATCAGGGGGATTCAAAAACATTCAGTACTTC. Its translation: CASSLSGGFKNIQYF.

The J gene is TRBJ1-2, the V gene TRBV15, with TRBD1 matching over 10 bases. Germline V gives CDR1 LNHNV, CDR2 YYDKDF (reference sequence). J gave up 1 base and V 5 bases, and 7 bases lay outside the gene matches. This CDR3 region has 16 residues. The DNA for the CDR3 is TGTGCCACCAGCCCCCGCCGGGACAGGGGTAACTATGGCTACACCTTC. Translation gives CATSPRRDRGNYGYTF. Full variable domain (outside the CDR3, taken from reference TRBV15 and TRBJ1-2): DAMVIQNPRYQVTQFGKPVTLSCSQTLNHNVMYWYQQKSSQAPKLLFHYYDKDFNNEADTPDNFQSRRPNTSFCFLDIRSPGLGDTAMYLCATSPRRDRGNYGYTFGSGTRLTVV.

This chain uses TRBV6-2 or TRBV6-3 with TRBJ1-6; no clear D. Germline V gene data show CDR1 as MNHEY and CDR2 as SVGEGT. The CDR3 is 14 residues long. The V and J ends lost 2 bases and 7 bases respectively, with 9 bases between them. For the CDR3, the DNA is TGTGCCAGCAGTTACGACAAAACCAATTCACCCCTCCACTTT. Encoded protein: CASSYDKTNSPLHF.

The gene calls are TRBV11-2 and TRBJ2-7, with D possibly matching TRBD1 (6 bases). This CDR3 is built from 12 residues. Germline V CDR1 and CDR2: SGHAT, FQNNGV. Trimming took off 4 bases at V and 3 bases at J, with 7 bases between the two ends. Here the CDR3 reads CASSSQGYEQYF. The CDR3 DNA is TGTGCCAGCAGCTCACAGGGCTACGAGCAGTACTTC.

The chain employs TRBV7-6 and TRBJ1-3, with 9 nucleotides matching TRBD1. Germline V gene lookup returns CDR1 SGHVS and CDR2 FNYEAQ. V trimming: 2 bases; J trimming: 0 bases; junction bases outside the gene matches: 5. The CDR3 has 17 residues. CDR3 sequence reads: CASSLFPGQGSGNTIYF. As DNA, the CDR3 is TGTGCCAGCAGCTTATTCCCGGGACAGGGCTCTGGAAACACCATATATTTT.

The chain combines TRBV5-5 with TRBJ2-7, with a possible D match to TRBD1 (6 bases). CDR3 length: 15 residues. In germline, CDR1 is SGHKS, CDR2 YYEKEE (reference sequence). Trimming removed 6 bases from V and 4 bases from J, with 20 bases in between. Here the CDR3 reads CASTWDTGWGYEQYF. CDR3 coding DNA: TGTGCCAGCACCTGGGACACGGGTTGGGGTTACGAGCAGTACTTC.

The chain uses TRBV10-3 and TRBJ1-5; D not resolved. CDR1 is ENHRY and CDR2 is SYGVKD in the germline V gene. The CDR3 covers 15 residues. Trimming left V 5 bases short and J 0 bases short, with 11 bases between. The CDR3 spells CAISKGEHSNQPQHF. DNA of the CDR3: TGTGCCATCAGTAAGGGAGAGCATAGCAATCAGCCCCAGCATTTT.